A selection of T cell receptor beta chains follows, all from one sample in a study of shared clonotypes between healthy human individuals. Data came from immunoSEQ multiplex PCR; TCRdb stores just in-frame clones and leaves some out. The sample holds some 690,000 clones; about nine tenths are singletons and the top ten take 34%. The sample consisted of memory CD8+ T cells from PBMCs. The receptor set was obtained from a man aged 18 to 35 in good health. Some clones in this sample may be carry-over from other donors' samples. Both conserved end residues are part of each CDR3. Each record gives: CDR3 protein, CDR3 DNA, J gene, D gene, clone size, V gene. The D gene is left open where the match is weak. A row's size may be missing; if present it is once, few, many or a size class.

CSVARNGEAFF	TGCAGCGTTGCCCGGAATGGCGAAGCTTTCTTT	TRBJ1-1	NA	NA	TRBV29-1
CASSFSRGGLNEQFF	TGTGCCAGCAGCTTTAGTCGGGGAGGGCTTAATGAGCAGTTCTTC	TRBJ2-1	TRBD2	NA	TRBV28
CASSLRTSGTGELFF	TGTGCCAGCAGCTTAAGGACTAGCGGAACCGGGGAGCTGTTTTTT	TRBJ2-2	TRBD2	NA	TRBV7-9
CASSSAWDEQFF	TGTGCCAGCAGTTCTGCTTGGGATGAGCAGTTCTTC	TRBJ2-1	NA	NA	TRBV27
CASSPVRADTQYF	TGTGCCAGCAGCCCGGTGAGGGCAGATACGCAGTATTTT	TRBJ2-3	NA	NA	TRBV7-8
CAWDTGNSPLHF	TGTGCATGGGACACAGGAAATTCACCCCTCCACTTT	TRBJ1-6	NA	NA	TRBV30
CAISGGVEETQYF	TGTGCCATCAGCGGCGGCGTCGAAGAGACCCAGTACTTC	TRBJ2-5	NA	NA	TRBV10-3
CASSPGLAYEQYF	TGCGCCAGCAGCCCCGGACTAGCCTACGAGCAGTACTTC	TRBJ2-7	TRBD2	NA	TRBV4-3
CASSLAAGGTYEQYF	TGTGCCAGCAGCTTGGCCGCAGGGGGAACCTACGAGCAGTACTTC	TRBJ2-7	TRBD1	NA	TRBV5-5
CASSVEDGQGFYEQYF	TGTGCCAGCAGCGTAGAGGACGGACAGGGGTTCTACGAGCAGTACTTC	TRBJ2-7	TRBD1	NA	TRBV9
CASSSEGSKSEKLFF	TGTGCCAGCAGCTCCGAGGGCAGTAAATCTGAAAAACTGTTTTTT	TRBJ1-4	NA	NA	TRBV9
CASSFDTSRAYEQYF	TGCGCCAGCAGCTTCGATACTAGCCGAGCCTACGAGCAGTACTTC	TRBJ2-7	NA	few	TRBV5-1
CASSQVLKPSNQPQHF	TGCGCCAGCAGCCAAGTCCTGAAGCCTAGCAATCAGCCCCAGCATTTT	TRBJ1-5	NA	NA	TRBV4-1
CASSIGLEEFF	TGTGCCAGCAGCATCGGATTGGAGGAGTTCTTC	TRBJ2-1	NA	NA	TRBV28
CASSEGAVRGETQYF	TGTGCCAGCAGTGAAGGGGCGGTACGCGGTGAGACCCAGTACTTC	TRBJ2-5	NA	NA	TRBV6-1
CASSVAGGTGTDTQYF	TGTGCCAGCAGCGTGGCCGGGGGGACGGGCACAGATACGCAGTATTTT	TRBJ2-3	TRBD2	NA	TRBV9
CASSFAGPLMNTEAFF	TGCGCCAGCAGTTTTGCAGGGCCACTTATGAACACTGAAGCTTTCTTT	TRBJ1-1	NA	NA	TRBV28
CAWSVPGYNSPLHF	TGTGCCTGGAGTGTACCAGGGTATAATTCACCCCTCCACTTT	TRBJ1-6	NA	NA	TRBV30
CASRGRPGQGDGYTF	TGCGCCAGCAGAGGGCGTCCGGGACAGGGAGATGGCTACACCTTC	TRBJ1-2	TRBD1	NA	TRBV5-1
CASSVLAGDYEQYF	TGTGCCAGCAGCGTCCTAGCGGGAGACTACGAGCAGTACTTC	TRBJ2-7	TRBD2	NA	TRBV11-2
CASRDWWGLSEQYF	TGTGCCAGCAGGGACTGGTGGGGGCTTAGCGAGCAGTACTTC	TRBJ2-7	NA	NA	TRBV5-4
CASSSTSPSTDTQYF	TGTGCCAGCAGCTCGACTAGCCCTAGCACAGATACGCAGTATTTT	TRBJ2-3	TRBD2	NA	TRBV13
CASSSPREGWNTEAFF	TGTGCCAGCAGCTCCCCCCGGGAGGGTTGGAACACTGAAGCTTTCTTT	TRBJ1-1	NA	NA	TRBV7-8
CASSLSPRGAPNF	TGTGCCAGCAGTTTATCACCACGGGGGGCCCCAAACTTC	TRBJ2-5	NA	NA	TRBV28
CSAPQGAYGYTF	TGCAGCGCCCCACAGGGGGCTTATGGCTACACCTTC	TRBJ1-2	TRBD1	NA	TRBV29-1
CASSLAGAPNEQFF	TGTGCCAGCAGCTTAGCGGGAGCTCCCAATGAGCAGTTCTTC	TRBJ2-1	NA	once	TRBV7-9
CASSHLGPNTEAFF	TGTGCCAGCAGCCACCTGGGACCGAACACTGAAGCTTTCTTT	TRBJ1-1	NA	NA	TRBV27
CASSLLIIEPQHF	TGTGCCAGCAGTCTACTCATTATCGAGCCCCAGCATTTT	TRBJ1-5	NA	few	TRBV28
CATSRGRQFNTEAFF	TGTGCCACCAGCAGAGGGCGGCAATTTAACACTGAAGCTTTCTTT	TRBJ1-1	NA	NA	TRBV15
CASSQGTSEEETQYF	TGTGCCAGCAGCCAGGGGACTAGCGAAGAGGAGACCCAGTACTTC	TRBJ2-5	TRBD2	NA	TRBV7-7
CASSIQGSSEKLFF	TGTGCCAGCAGCATACAGGGTTCGTCTGAAAAACTGTTTTTT	TRBJ1-4	NA	NA	TRBV5-1
CASSFGTSVYEQYF	TGTGCCAGCAGCTTTGGGACTAGCGTTTACGAGCAGTACTTC	TRBJ2-7	TRBD2	NA	TRBV7-9
CASSPRGSTGGYTGELFF	TGTGCCAGCAGCCCAAGAGGGTCGACAGGGGGCTACACCGGGGAGCTGTTTTTT	TRBJ2-2	TRBD1	NA	TRBV9
CASSLGGSGELFF	TGTGCCAGCAGCTTAGGGGGGTCCGGGGAGCTGTTTTTT	TRBJ2-2	NA	NA	TRBV13
CAISDKSGYSYEQYF	TGTGCCATCAGTGATAAAAGCGGTTACTCCTACGAGCAGTACTTC	TRBJ2-7	NA	NA	TRBV10-3
CASSIEGRVKIRGAVF	TGTGCCAGTAGTATAGAGGGCAGGGTAAAAATCCGGGGAGCTGTTTTT	TRBJ2-2	NA	NA	TRBV19
CASSLRRTTDTQYF	TGTGCCAGCAGTTTAAGGCGGACCACAGATACGCAGTATTTT	TRBJ2-3	NA	NA	TRBV27
CASSQPVGANTGELFF	TGTGCCAGCAGCCAGCCCGTGGGGGCGAACACCGGGGAGCTGTTTTTT	TRBJ2-2	NA	NA	TRBV7-3
CASTEHGGRETQYF	TGTGCCAGCACCGAACACGGGGGTCGGGAGACCCAGTACTTC	TRBJ2-5	NA	NA	TRBV9
CASSVLAGPPSTDTQYF	TGTGCCAGCAGCGTCCTAGCGGGCCCACCTAGCACAGATACGCAGTATTTT	TRBJ2-3	TRBD2	NA	TRBV9
CASKSFAAVTDTQYF	TGTGCCAGCAAGTCGTTCGCGGCCGTCACAGATACGCAGTATTTT	TRBJ2-3	NA	NA	TRBV27
CASSSALAGVLNEQFF	TGTGCCAGCAGTTCGGCCCTAGCGGGAGTTCTCAATGAGCAGTTCTTC	TRBJ2-1	TRBD2	NA	TRBV6-5
CASSGPYGYTF	TGTGCCAGCAGCGGACCCTATGGCTACACCTTC	TRBJ1-2	NA	NA	TRBV9